This T cell receptor beta chain was retrieved from a study of T-cell memory formation after mild COVID-19. On this clonotype: The germline gene is not matched at one end of the junction; a read error may be the cause.

5'RACE with constant-segment primers yielded barcoded, UMI-tagged TCR alpha and TCR beta cDNA libraries. TCRdb re-called the 5' RACE reads through MiXCR, storing one row per CDR3 protein. In the table there are roughly 170,000 distinct CDR3 sequences, around a sixth of which are singletons. Looked up from germline, CDR1 is SSHAT and CDR2 is FNYEAQ (reference sequence). This CDR3 region has 14 residues. The clonotype comes from a man aged 18 to 30 who had mild COVID-19 (a few samples of this study predate the infection). Cell type and time point are not known. The chain joins TRBV7-7 to TRBJ1-6, with 9 bases fitting TRBD1. Material: PBMCs or a T cell subset sorted from them (not recorded which). The CDR3 loop is CASSWGQGGSPLHF. CDR3 nucleotides: TGTGCTAGCAGCTGGGGACAGGGCGGCTCACCCCTCCACTTT.